These 30 T cell receptor beta chains originate from one sample sequenced in a study of blood T cell repertoires in COVID-19. Clones were read by immunoSEQ multiplex PCR, and TCRdb kept only the in-frame ones, dropping some. The profile shows fewer than 250,000 clones, around 85% of them singletons. The sample taken for sequencing was peripheral blood. The receptors originated from a man between 40 and 49 years old with acute or convalescent COVID-19.

The gene calls are TRBV27 and TRBJ1-2; 7 positions match TRBD1. Germline V gene lookup returns CDR1 MNHEY and CDR2 SMNVEV (reference sequence). The J segment lost 4 bases and the V segment lost 4 bases, leaving 6 bases of the junction unmatched. There are 14 residues in the CDR3. The CDR3 is CASSSLGQAYGYTF. Written as DNA, the CDR3 is TGTGCCAGCAGTTCTCTCGGACAGGCCTATGGCTACACCTTC.

The chain uses TRBV2 and TRBJ2-1, with 7 bases identical to TRBD2. The CDR3 totals 16 residues. Germline CDR1 reads SNHLY; CDR2 reads FYNNEI. With 4 bases clipped from V and 0 bases from J, the junction kept 6 bases outside the gene matches. CDR3 amino acids: CASSVWTSGSYNEQFF. The CDR3 DNA is TGTGCCAGCAGTGTGTGGACTAGTGGCTCCTACAATGAGCAGTTCTTC.

This sequence joins TRBV11-2 and TRBJ1-1; 9 bases are shared with TRBD1. This CDR3 is built from 16 residues. From germline, CDR1 is SGHAT and CDR2 FQNNGV. The V and J ends lost 5 bases and 4 bases, in that order; junction bases with no gene match: 11. The CDR3, as DNA: TGTGCCAGCAGCCTCCTTTTCGGGACAGGGACCACTGAAGCTTTCTTT. Amino acids: CASSLLFGTGTTEAFF.

This chain links TRBV28 with TRBJ2-7; D call uncertain. Germline V gives CDR1 MDHEN, CDR2 SYDVKM. This CDR3 contains 13 residues. V was shortened by 5 bases and J by 2 bases, with 10 bases between the two germline ends. The CDR3 nucleotides read TGTGCCAGCAGTCTCCCTGGGCCCTACGAGCAGTACTTC. It encodes CASSLPGPYEQYF.

The chain combines TRBV19 with TRBJ1-1; D perhaps matches TRBD1 (5 bases). CDR3 length: 13 amino acids. The V and J ends lost 9 bases and 4 bases respectively, with 15 bases between them. CDR1 and CDR2 (germline): LNHDA, SQIVND (reference sequence). DNA of the CDR3: TGTGCCAGCACCACCGGGGGTTCCACTGAAGCTTTCTTT. Translation: CASTTGGSTEAFF. The full variable domain, rest sourced from reference TRBV19 and TRBJ1-1, is DGGITQSPKYLFRKEGQNVTLSCEQNLNHDAMYWYRQDPGQGLRLIYYSQIVNDFQKGDIAEGYSVSREKKESFPLTVTSAQKNPTAFYLCASTTGGSTEAFFGQGTRLTVV.

The V and J genes are TRBV2 and TRBJ1-5; a weak D match, TRBD1 (6 bases). Germline V lookup: CDR1 SNHLY, CDR2 FYNNEI. This CDR3 spans 14 amino acids. Trimming took off 6 bases at V and 1 base at J, with 10 bases between the two ends. CDR3 in amino acids: CASRFRGSNQPQHF. The CDR3 DNA reads TGTGCCAGCAGGTTCAGGGGAAGCAATCAGCCCCAGCATTTT.

The rearrangement uses TRBV27 and TRBJ1-2; possible D gene TRBD1, 6 bases. Trimming shortened V by 1 base and J by 4 bases, and 10 bases separated the two germline ends. CDR1 and CDR2 (germline): MNHEY, SMNVEV (reference sequence). This CDR3 spans 14 amino acids. The CDR3 protein is CASSLFQGSYGYTF. The CDR3 DNA follows: TGTGCCAGCAGTTTATTTCAGGGGAGCTATGGCTACACCTTC.

The V call is TRBV5-1, the J call TRBJ2-1; the match to TRBD1 covers 7 bases. V was clipped by 4 bases and J by 0 bases; unmatched bases: 7. The CDR3 sequence is 16 residues long. Looked up from germline, CDR1 is SGHRS and CDR2 is YFSETQ. Here the CDR3 DNA reads TGCGCCAGCAGCGTACAGGGGCAGAGCTCCTACAATGAGCAGTTCTTC. It specifies CASSVQGQSSYNEQFF.

This clone was observed a handful of times. V gene TRBV18 combines with J gene TRBJ1-6; D gene uncertain. Trimming removed 2 bases at V and 0 bases at J, with 5 bases between. Germline assignment: CDR1 KGHSH and CDR2 LQKENI. This CDR3 contains 15 residues. The CDR3 DNA is TGTGCCAGCTCACCAGGGAGCTCCTATAATTCACCCCTCCACTTT. It specifies CASSPGSSYNSPLHF.

The chain uses TRBV2 and TRBJ2-3; the match to TRBD2 covers 12 bases. The germline CDR1 and CDR2 sequences are SNHLY and FYNNEI. The CDR3 spans 16 residues. V shed 7 bases and J 6 bases; nucleotides not matched to a gene: 11. CDR3 sequence: CASTGLAGRAFDTQYF. DNA for the CDR3: TGTGCCAGCACTGGACTAGCGGGGAGAGCATTTGATACGCAGTATTTT.

J is TRBJ2-7 and V is TRBV3-1 (or the pseudogene TRBV3-2); tentatively, D is TRBD1 (6 bases). The V and J ends lost 4 bases and 6 bases respectively, with 10 bases between them. There are 12 residues in the CDR3. The germline CDR1 and CDR2 sequences are LGHDT and YNNKEL (reference sequence). The CDR3 nucleotides are TGTGCCAGCAGCCCCACAGGGATCGAGCAGTACTTC. Translation: CASSPTGIEQYF.

The rearrangement links TRBV6-5 to TRBJ1-1; D possibly corresponds to TRBD1 (5 bases). Per the germline V gene, CDR1 is MNHEY and CDR2 is SVGAGI. The CDR3 sequence is 13 residues long. The ends were cut back, 10 bases at V and 4 bases at J, with 16 bases in the middle. CDR3 nucleotides: TGTGCCACTGGGAGGGGATGGGGCACTGAAGCTTTCTTT. It translates to CATGRGWGTEAFF.

This clone was observed a handful of times. The chain joins TRBV6-5 to TRBJ2-1; the D gene is possibly TRBD2 (6 bases). Germline lookup yields CDR1 MNHEY and CDR2 SVGAGI. The ends were cut back, 6 bases at V and 3 bases at J, with 12 bases in the middle. The CDR3 spans 14 residues. CDR3 amino acids: CASREEGYYNEQFF. CDR3 nucleotides: TGTGCCAGCAGGGAGGAGGGTTACTACAATGAGCAGTTCTTC.

In its sample, this clone was seen once. The V and J genes are TRBV4-1 and TRBJ2-7; TRBD2 might be the D (5 bases). The CDR3 consists of 16 residues. CDR1 is MGHRA and CDR2 is YSYEKL in the germline V gene. V was clipped by 2 bases and J by 3 bases, with 17 bases between them. Written as DNA, the CDR3 is TGCGCCAGCAGCCAATCCCCCGCGGAGGCGCTCTACGAGCAGTACTTC. Protein: CASSQSPAEALYEQYF.

V is TRBV10-3 and J is TRBJ2-1; D remains unclear. Germline V lookup: CDR1 ENHRY, CDR2 SYGVKD. The V end was cut by 3 bases, the J end by 3 bases, with 15 bases between. The CDR3 is 16 residues long. The CDR3 protein is CAISELKTKDYNEQFF. The DNA of the CDR3 is TGTGCCATCAGTGAACTGAAGACAAAGGACTACAATGAGCAGTTCTTC.

The chain links TRBV3-1 (or the pseudogene TRBV3-2) to TRBJ1-3; a weak D match, TRBD1 (6 bases). Germline CDR1 and CDR2: LGHDT and YNNKEL (reference sequence). Between the trimmed V and J ends, which lost 10 bases and 8 bases, there was a span of 27 bases. CDR3 length: 16 residues. The CDR3 protein is CATTERLGQPGDTIYF. DNA for the CDR3: TGTGCCACCACGGAAAGGCTTGGACAGCCCGGAGACACCATATATTTT.

Here the CDR3 DNA reads TGTGCCAGTAGTACGGCAGGGGGAGGACAGCCCCAGCATTTT. This sequence encodes CASSTAGGGQPQHF. The rearrangement links TRBV19 to TRBJ1-5; 7 nucleotides agree with TRBD1. V was clipped by 4 bases and J by 7 bases; unmatched bases: 7. The V gene's germline CDR1 is LNHDA and CDR2 SQIVND (reference sequence). This CDR3 contains 14 residues. Filled out from reference TRBV19 and TRBJ1-5, the complete variable domain reads DGGITQSPKYLFRKEGQNVTLSCEQNLNHDAMYWYRQDPGQGLRLIYYSQIVNDFQKGDIAEGYSVSREKKESFPLTVTSAQKNPTAFYLCASSTAGGGQPQHFGDGTRLSIL.

The J gene is TRBJ2-3, the V gene TRBV27, with 8 bases matching TRBD1. The ends lost 5 bases at V and 3 bases at J; junction bases unmatched: 10. Germline CDR1 reads MNHEY; CDR2 reads SMNVEV (reference sequence). This CDR3 is built from 16 residues. The CDR3 DNA follows: TGTGCCAGCAGTCTAGGACAGGGATGGGGGACAGATACGCAGTATTTT. It yields the protein CASSLGQGWGTDTQYF.

The chain recombines TRBV29-1 with TRBJ1-1; tentative D call: TRBD1 (5 bases). Trimming removed 5 bases from V and 0 bases from J, with 7 bases in between. The CDR3 has 12 residues. The germline V gene encodes CDR1 SQVTM and CDR2 ANQGSEA. The CDR3: CSVRRVNTEAFF. The CDR3 DNA follows: TGCAGCGTTCGCAGGGTGAACACTGAAGCTTTCTTT.

V is TRBV5-5 and J is TRBJ1-1; D remains ambiguous. CDR1 and CDR2 (germline): SGHKS, YYEKEE (reference sequence). The CDR3 length is 15 residues. Trimming removed 0 bases from V and 6 bases from J, with 15 bases in between. CDR3 in amino acids: CASSLVARGMSEAFF. CDR3 in DNA: TGTGCCAGCAGCTTGGTGGCGCGGGGTATGTCTGAAGCTTTCTTT. The full variable domain, its missing parts supplied by reference TRBV5-5 and TRBJ1-1, is DAGVTQSPTHLIKTRGQQVTLRCSPISGHKSVSWYQQVLGQGPQFIFQYYEKEERGRGNFPDRFSARQFPNYSSELNVNALLLGDSALYLCASSLVARGMSEAFFGQGTRLTVV.

J is TRBJ1-2 and V is TRBV19, with a tentative D call TRBD1 (5 bases). Germline assignment: CDR1 LNHDA and CDR2 SQIVND (reference sequence). V was clipped by 7 bases and J by 1 base, with 13 bases between them. The CDR3 runs 14 residues. CDR3: CASILYTGNYGYTF. CDR3 DNA sequence: TGTGCCAGTATTTTGTACACAGGTAACTATGGCTACACCTTC.

The CDR3 coding sequence is TGTGCCAGTAGTATAGGTGCGGGGGGAACCTACAATGAGCAGTTCTTC. Its translation: CASSIGAGGTYNEQFF. The V call is TRBV19, the J call TRBJ2-1, with 8 positions matching TRBD2. The ends lost 1 base at V and 2 bases at J; junction bases unmatched: 4. The CDR3 is 16 amino acids. Germline values: CDR1 LNHDA, CDR2 SQIVND (reference sequence). The variable domain in full, with the rest retrieved from reference TRBV19 and TRBJ2-1, is DGGITQSPKYLFRKEGQNVTLSCEQNLNHDAMYWYRQDPGQGLRLIYYSQIVNDFQKGDIAEGYSVSREKKESFPLTVTSAQKNPTAFYLCASSIGAGGTYNEQFFGPGTRLTVL.

The V and J genes are TRBV5-1 and TRBJ1-2; tentatively, D is TRBD1 (6 bases). The CDR3 runs 14 residues. V lost 1 base, J lost 7 bases, and 14 bases lay in between. Per germline, CDR1 SGHRS and CDR2 YFSETQ. This CDR3 reads CASSLQGPSGGYTF. CDR3 DNA: TGCGCCAGCAGCTTGCAGGGGCCCTCGGGTGGCTACACCTTC.

The CDR3 here is CASSPPSFGGGTGELFF. CDR3 in DNA: TGTGCCAGCTCACCACCTTCTTTCGGAGGCGGTACCGGGGAGCTGTTTTTT. This sequence joins TRBV18 and TRBJ2-2, with a tentative D call TRBD2 (5 bases). Per germline, CDR1 KGHSH and CDR2 LQKENI. This CDR3 region has 17 residues. Trimming cost V 0 bases and J 5 bases, with 16 bases left between them.

This clone was counted between two and nine times. The V gene is TRBV4-2, the J gene TRBJ2-2; unclear D gene. Germline values: CDR1 LGHNA, CDR2 YNFKEQ. With 6 bases removed from V and 2 bases from J, the gap between germline ends came to 13 bases. This CDR3 is 15 amino acids long. The CDR3: CASRKELDNTGELFF. The DNA of the CDR3 is TGTGCCAGCAGGAAGGAGCTAGATAACACCGGGGAGCTGTTTTTT.

The J gene is TRBJ1-6, the V gene TRBV20-1, with D uncertain. Germline assignment: CDR1 DFQATT and CDR2 SNEGSKA (reference sequence). The V and J ends lost 3 bases and 3 bases respectively, with 12 bases between them. The CDR3 is made up of 15 amino acids. CDR3 residues: CSASHRDNYNSPLHF. The DNA for the CDR3 is TGCAGTGCTAGTCACAGAGACAACTATAATTCACCCCTCCACTTT.

V and J are TRBV28 and TRBJ1-2; D unresolved. From germline, CDR1 is MDHEN and CDR2 SYDVKM. The CDR3 is 14 amino acids. V was pared by 3 bases and J by 2 bases, with 10 bases between. The DNA for the CDR3 is TGTGCCAGCAGTTTCGGACGGGAAAACTATGGCTACACCTTC. It translates to CASSFGRENYGYTF.

The V gene is TRBV10-2, the J gene TRBJ2-4; 7 nucleotides agree with TRBD2. The CDR3 sequence is 13 residues long. The germline V gene has CDR1 WSHSY and CDR2 SAAADI. J gave up 7 bases and V 6 bases, and 6 bases lay outside the gene matches. CDR3 coding DNA: TGCGCCAGCAGAGGTCCCGGGGGGAACATTCAGTACTTC. Protein sequence: CASRGPGGNIQYF.

The chain combines TRBV7-2 with TRBJ1-1; the match to TRBD1 covers 9 bases. V dropped 2 bases and J dropped 6; count of bases not matched to a gene: 10. CDR3 length: 16 residues. Germline V lookup: CDR1 SGHTA, CDR2 FQGNSA. CDR3 protein: CASSLPLGQGSPEAFF. CDR3 coding DNA: TGTGCCAGCAGCTTACCCCTGGGACAGGGATCCCCTGAAGCTTTCTTT.

V gene TRBV5-1 combines with J gene TRBJ1-1, with a possible D match to TRBD1 (6 bases). CDR3 length: 14 residues. Germline loops: CDR1 SGHRS, CDR2 YFSETQ. V was clipped by 5 bases and J by 2 bases, with 13 bases between them. The CDR3 sequence: CASSSGTLNTEAFF. The CDR3 coding sequence is TGCGCCAGCAGTTCTGGGACACTAAACACTGAAGCTTTCTTT. Combining the CDR3 with reference TRBV5-1 and TRBJ1-1 gives the whole variable domain KAGVTQTPRYLIKTRGQQVTLSCSPISGHRSVSWYQQTPGQGLQFLFEYFSETQRNKGNFPGRFSGRQFSNSRSEMNVSTLELGDSALYLCASSSGTLNTEAFFGQGTRLTVV.